This T cell receptor beta chain was observed in a study of patients and donors after allogeneic stem cell transplantation. Each CDR3 protein is one row after TCRdb ran MiXCR on the RT-PCR reads. Of 9,500 to 10,000 distinct CDR3 sequences in the sample, about 6% were seen once. The CDR3 is 13 residues long. CDR1 is MGHRA and CDR2 is YSYEKL in the germline V gene. Trimming shortened V by 1 base and J by 10 bases, and 11 bases separated the two germline ends. The sequencing input was blood, either unsorted or a sorted T cell fraction (not recorded which). The V and J genes are TRBV4-1 and TRBJ2-1; D ambiguous. This TCR derives from a human donor who was either an allogeneic HSCT recipient or a stem cell or donor lymphocyte infusion donor (not recorded which). It is not recorded whose cells these are; they may come from a transplant donor. DNA of the CDR3: TGCGCCAGCAGCCAAGTTCAGGTAGGCGAGCAGTTCTTC. This translates into CASSQVQVGEQFF.